This note documents a single T cell receptor beta chain sequence. Its antigen is not yet known. It has no much larger one-base neighbor in the sample; base qualities were not kept. This sample was included in a study of neurological immune-mediated disorders (dated by TCRdb to the late 2010s). General notes on the study: The study compared peripheral blood TCR-beta repertoires of HTLV-I-associated myelopathy (HAM/TSP) patients, multiple sclerosis patients and healthy controls using UMI-based sequencing. Alongside PBMC samples, the set of approximately 100 TCR-beta libraries contained longitudinal samples, technical triplicates, and paired CD4+ and CD8+ T-cell subsets that had been sorted. The cohort comprised about 71 subjects: around 15 HAM/TSP patients, some 34 multiple sclerosis patients and 20 or so healthy controls. The investigation overall reported the following: No identical CDR3 amino acid sequences were shared among expanded clones across subjects, suggesting private TCR-beta repertoires in all groups. The highest TCR clonal expansion was observed in HAM/TSP patients, whereas the lowest was observed in MS patients, even when compared with healthy controls.

Including the terminal cysteine and phenylalanine, the CDR3 comprises 12 residues. Only the CDR3 part of the read is kept: 36 bases, read in frame from the first base. The V and J ends are trimmed by 4 bases and 14 bases, leaving 12 bases between them. The germline V gene specifies KGHSH as CDR1 and LQKENI as CDR2. To synthesize cDNA, template-switch 5'RACE was performed with a primer carrying a 10-nucleotide random unique molecular identifier so that each TCR transcript was tagged. Each sequencing run produced over 200 million TCR-beta sequences covering 15-18 subjects. Total RNA was extracted with the RNeasy kit. The KAPA Real-time Library Amplification kit was used to amplify TCR-beta VDJ regions with primers for the TCR constant region and the 5'RACE anchor. A first PCR added sample indexes and Illumina adaptors, after which a second PCR increased the library yield. After purification with Ampure beads, the TCR product of roughly 650 bp was size-selected on a 2% E-gel SizeSelection system. Before pooling, library quality was checked on a Bioanalyzer, concentration was measured with Qubit, and libraries were quantified with the Kapa Library Quantification kit. Libraries were sequenced paired-end 2 x 150 bp on an Illumina HiSeq 2500. To increase sequence diversity, about 25-31% phiX was spiked into each library pool. The authors processed their data as follows. The quality-filtered reads were processed with the UMI-based MiGEC pipeline, whose error correction step removed more than 90% of the raw TCR sequences. VDJ genes were aligned to IMGT germline references, and each clonotype was defined by a unique CDR3 amino acid sequence together with V-J genes. VDJtools evaluated clonal expansion, Shannon diversity and CDR3 relatedness (CalcPairwiseDistances, ClusterSamples); CLCbio workbench built phylogenetic trees. A clone was classed as expanded if it had 8 or more unique UMIs, a cutoff based on coefficient-of-variation modelling across technical triplicates. TCRdb trimmed public reads at Q25 via fastp, called clones via MiXCR and kept in-frame beta chains. Under each unique CDR3 protein, matching rows form one entry showing the most common genes and DNA. TCRdb assigned the V and J calls; the authors' analysis was not used. For this sample there are some 16,000 distinct CDR3 sequences; about 22% appear just once. In total, the top ten clones hold 20% to 25% of the sample.

The healthy controls were volunteers from blood banks in Maryland, USA. Libraries from unsorted PBMCs were made from 2 million PBMCs kept in RNAlater at -80 degrees C until RNA extraction. Peripheral blood was subjected to Ficoll-Hypaque density gradient centrifugation to isolate PBMCs, which were then cryopreserved in liquid nitrogen. The TCR originated in a man aged 45-65 years in good health. Material for sequencing was PBMCs. Rearrangement joined TRBV18 to TRBJ1-6, with TRBD1 perhaps the D gene, on 6 matching bases. The nucleotides are TGTGCCAGCTCACAGACAGGTCCATCCCTCCACTTT. Translated, this gives CASSQTGPSLHF.